Detailed here is one TCR beta chain. CD8+ and CD4+ T cells from blood underwent TCR beta sequencing. Germline V lookup: CDR1 SGHVS, CDR2 FQNEAQ. Trimming took 2 bases from V and 6 from J, leaving 10 bases between them. The CDR3 loop spans 13 amino acids. This record comes from a study of CD8 T cells in Susac syndrome. An input of roughly 0.5 to 1 ug of RNA was subjected to reverse transcription using random hexamers. Multiplex immunoSEQ PCR targeted 54 Vbeta and 13 Jbeta TCR beta segments. Via MiXCR, TCRdb re-called the immunoSEQ multiplex PCR reads, giving one row per CDR3 protein. The sample lists 180,000 or so distinct CDR3 sequences, about 95% occurring once.

The sequenced sample consisted of CD4+ T cells from PBMCs. The chain carries TRBV7-8 and TRBJ1-1; D is undetermined. The receptor was derived from a human donor in good health. The CDR3 coding sequence is TGTGCCAGCAGCTTATTTTCGAGGCCTGAAGCTTTCTTT. It translates to CASSLFSRPEAFF.